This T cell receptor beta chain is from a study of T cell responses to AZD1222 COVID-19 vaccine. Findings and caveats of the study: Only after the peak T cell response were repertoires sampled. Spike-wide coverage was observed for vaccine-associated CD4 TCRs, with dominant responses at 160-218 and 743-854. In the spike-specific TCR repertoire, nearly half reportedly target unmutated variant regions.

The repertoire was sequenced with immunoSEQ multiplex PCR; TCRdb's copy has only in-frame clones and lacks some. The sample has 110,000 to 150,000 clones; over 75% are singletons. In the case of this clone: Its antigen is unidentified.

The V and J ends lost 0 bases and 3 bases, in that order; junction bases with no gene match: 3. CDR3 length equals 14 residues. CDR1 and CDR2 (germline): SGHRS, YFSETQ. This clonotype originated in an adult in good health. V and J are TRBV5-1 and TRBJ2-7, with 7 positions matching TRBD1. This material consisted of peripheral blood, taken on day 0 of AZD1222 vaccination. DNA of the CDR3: TGCGCCAGCAGCTTGGGGGGACAGATCTACGAGCAGTACTTC. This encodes CASSLGGQIYEQYF. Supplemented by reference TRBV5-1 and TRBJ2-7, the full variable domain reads KAGVTQTPRYLIKTRGQQVTLSCSPISGHRSVSWYQQTPGQGLQFLFEYFSETQRNKGNFPGRFSGRQFSNSRSEMNVSTLELGDSALYLCASSLGGQIYEQYFGPGTRLTVT.